One T cell receptor (beta chain) is described in this entry. No antigen is known for it. The V end was cut by 5 bases, the J end by 0 bases, with 10 bases between. The CDR3 is 15 amino acids. The germline CDR1 and CDR2 sequences are SGHTA and FQGNSA. This sample stems from a study of T cells after yellow fever vaccination. Study summary: Each low-cell-number fraction was prepared by means of SMART-Seq v4 Ultra Low Input.

Study outcomes and limitations: Post-booster repertoires contained most primary-vaccination clones again (around 96% CD4, 88% CD8).

The study made its TCR cDNA through 5'RACE template switching. That step introduced a universal primer site along with UMIs. From the 5' RACE reads, TCRdb called clonotypes with MiXCR, one entry per CDR3 protein. The sample consists of 450,000 to 650,000 distinct CDR3 sequences, about 13% of them appearing once. The sequencing used PBMCs, collected on the day of the yellow fever booster vaccination. This receptor was identified in a man between 25 and 39 years old who received the YFV17D yellow fever vaccine. The V call is TRBV7-2, the J call TRBJ1-4, with D maybe TRBD1 (5 bases). This CDR3 is CASSPQGTTNEKLFF. The CDR3 DNA sequence: TGTGCCAGCAGCCCTCAGGGAACAACTAATGAAAAACTGTTTTTT.